The clone carrying this T cell receptor (beta chain) has only one observation. These data are taken from a study of blood T cell repertoires in COVID-19. Across the study: COVID-19 samples from acute and convalescent phases originated in the United States, Italy and Spain. Sources were T cells, B-cell-depleted T cells, or PBMCs; the material itself was cDNA or gDNA.

Per the authors' pipeline: Amplification of reference gene primers provided the estimated nucleated cell counts. TCRdb's copy holds only in-frame clones and misses some; the assay was immunoSEQ multiplex PCR. V and J calls and clone size follow that table, whereas D and trimming were derived from the DNA. The sample holds about 230,000 clones; 75% to 85% are singletons and the top ten take roughly 1.4%. Material: peripheral blood. The source of this sequence is a woman aged 40 to 50 who had recovered from COVID-19.

CDR3 sequence (DNA): TGTGCCAGCAGTGAGACAGGGGTCAAGTACGAGCAGTACTTC. Encoded protein: CASSETGVKYEQYF. The rearrangement links TRBV6-1 to TRBJ2-7; 8 nucleotides align to TRBD1. Per germline, CDR1 MNHNS and CDR2 SASEGT. The CDR3 contains 14 residues. Trimming removed 3 bases from V and 4 bases from J; junction bases left unmatched: 5.